Listed below are T cell receptor beta chains from one sample, sequenced in a study of T cells expressing NK-cell markers. No DNA is given; TCRdb re-called the 5' RACE reads and lists each CDR3 protein once. In all, the sample yields some 500,000 distinct CDR3 sequences. The sample comprised blood T cells: a sorted CD56 or NKG2C T cell subset, CD4+ or CD8+ T cells, or bulk PBMC T cells (not recorded which). The receptors were gathered from a woman between 50 and 59 years old in good health. Each CDR3 is given with its conserved first and last residue.

length	V	J	CDR3
14	TRBV20-1	TRBJ1-1	CSANVGQWNTEAFF
14	TRBV6-2/TRBV6-3	TRBJ1-1	CASIFGGLNTEAFF
13	TRBV7-3	TRBJ2-5	CASSRLSKETQYF
14	TRBV20-1	TRBJ2-2	CSATTGRSTGELFF
17	TRBV5-1	TRBJ1-3	CASSLEGQRTGWNTIYF
14	TRBV5-6	TRBJ2-5	CASSLALAQETQYF
14	TRBV6-2/TRBV6-3	TRBJ2-5	CASRGGGSGETQYF
16	TRBV7-3	TRBJ2-1	CASSLRPSSSYNEQFF
13	TRBV6-2/TRBV6-3	TRBJ2-7	CASSYTAGYEQYF
12	TRBV30	TRBJ2-7	CAWKYDSYEQYF
12	TRBV5-1	TRBJ2-1	CASSPSHNEQFF
16	TRBV15	TRBJ2-1	CATSRPTGSSYNEQFF
17	TRBV11-3	TRBJ2-5	CASSIRTSGISGETQYF
14	TRBV29-1	TRBJ2-7	CSVLTGLSSYEQYF
13	TRBV2	TRBJ2-4	CASSGGTRNIQYF
15	TRBV15	TRBJ1-4	CATSRGPSEGEKLFF
13	TRBV20-1	TRBJ2-5	CSASDLNQETQYF
15	TRBV7-8	TRBJ1-4	CASSFVGVTHEKLFF
12	TRBV29-1	TRBJ1-1	CSVVQVGQRAFF
13	TRBV24-1	TRBJ2-1	CATSLAGNNEQFF
19	TRBV29-1	TRBJ2-3	CSVDAGTSGRLRGTDTQYF
19	TRBV7-3	TRBJ2-2	CASSATPGLAGTNTGELFF
16	TRBV7-2	TRBJ2-1	CASSHKRGRTYNEQFF
14	TRBV6-1	TRBJ2-1	CASSESYFLNEQFF
15	TRBV2	TRBJ2-7	CASSEQGLGSYEQYF
15	TRBV5-1	TRBJ2-3	CASSEYRGATDTQYF
14	TRBV12-3/TRBV12-4	TRBJ2-1	CASSLVAAYNEQFF
15	TRBV5-1	TRBJ2-1	CASSPHSSSYNEQFF
13	TRBV5-1	TRBJ1-1	CASSLPTGAEAFF
13	TRBV5-1	TRBJ2-3	CASSLEGHATQYF
15	TRBV5-1	TRBJ1-1	CASSLSGLMNTEAFF
13	TRBV5-1	TRBJ1-1	CASSPQGAGQAFF
16	TRBV11-3	TRBJ2-4	CASSLGFIGAKNIQYF
15	TRBV5-5	TRBJ2-7	CASILFRGLDYEQYF
11	TRBV29-1	TRBJ2-3	CSVGDRETQYF
14	TRBV7-9	TRBJ1-1	CASSLLQGESEAFF
17	TRBV5-1	TRBJ1-3	CASSPTGGLFSGNTIYF
11	TRBV20-1	TRBJ1-1	CSAGRETEAFF
16	TRBV10-3	TRBJ2-3	CAIRTRQGPHTDTQYF
13	TRBV5-1	TRBJ2-4	CASSLKGPDIQYF
17	TRBV7-7	TRBJ2-2	CASSRQRQGANTGELFF
14	TRBV19	TRBJ1-2	CASRPSLRNYGYTF
17	TRBV7-8	TRBJ2-3	CASSLSPSGSVPDTQYF
14	TRBV10-3	TRBJ2-5	CAISESFSQETQYF
11	TRBV20-1	TRBJ2-7	CSAKGPYEQYF
17	TRBV25-1	TRBJ2-1	CASSDLGSGRAYNEQFF
12	TRBV20-1	TRBJ2-7	CSARFRAYEQYF
13	TRBV20-1	TRBJ2-4	CSANQRGENIQYF
15	TRBV20-1	TRBJ2-1	CSARADLGVYNEQFF
17	TRBV5-1	TRBJ2-4	CASSLTAGGRDKNIQYF
16	TRBV9	TRBJ2-1	CASSVGEGLALDEQFF
15	TRBV5-1	TRBJ1-4	CASSLGGQTNEKLFF
14	TRBV3-1	TRBJ2-3	CASSQAGATDTQYF
14	TRBV27	TRBJ2-7	CASSISGTGYEQYF
14	TRBV29-1	TRBJ2-2	CSGRTSGSLGELFF